This is a list of T cell receptor beta chains from one sample in a study of cytomegalovirus exposure and HLA in healthy donors. TCRdb's copy holds only in-frame clones and misses some; the assay was immunoSEQ multiplex PCR. The sample data list approximately 110,000 clones. Sequencing was carried out using PBMCs. The receptors stem from a man aged 30 to 39 in good health and CMV-seronegative. Each CDR3 is given with its conserved first and last residue. A D gene is named only where the DNA matches it firmly.

j_call cdr3_length v_call d_call cdr3_nt cdr3_aa
TRBJ2-1 16 TRBV7-3 TRBD2 TGTGCCAGCAGCTCCACCGGGACTAGCTCCTTGATGGAGCAGTTCTTC CASSSTGTSSLMEQFF
TRBJ2-3 14 TRBV5-1 . TGCGCCAGCAGCGTGAGCGGAGGCACAGATACGCAGTATTTT CASSVSGGTDTQYF
TRBJ2-3 19 TRBV4-2 TRBD2 TGTGCCAGCAGCCAAGATCGGCAACCGGGACTAGACAACACAGATACGCAGTATTTT CASSQDRQPGLDNTDTQYF
TRBJ2-1 15 TRBV7-3 TRBD2 TGTGCCAGCAGCTCCACTAGCGGGACATACAATGAGCAGTTCTTC CASSSTSGTYNEQFF
TRBJ2-3 17 TRBV7-2 TRBD2 TGTGCCAGCAGCTCTCATCGACTAGCGGGTCGCACAGATACGCAGTATTTT CASSSHRLAGRTDTQYF
TRBJ2-1 11 TRBV30 . TGTGCCTGGAGCCCGGTAAATGAGCAGTTCTTC CAWSPVNEQFF
TRBJ2-1 15 TRBV2 TRBD2 TGTGCCAGCAGTAGCGGGAGGGCCGATAAAAATGAGCAGTTCTTC CASSSGRADKNEQFF
TRBJ2-1 15 TRBV4-1 TRBD2 TGCGCCAGCAGCCAAGTGACTAGCGGGGGGAACGAGCAGTTCTTC CASSQVTSGGNEQFF
TRBJ2-2 17 TRBV12-5 TRBD1 TGTGCTAGTGGTTTCTGGACAGGGGGAATGGACACCGGGGAGCTGTTTTTT CASGFWTGGMDTGELFF
TRBJ2-7 11 TRBV2 . TGTGCCAGCAGTGTTTACCAGGAGCAGTACTTC CASSVYQEQYF
TRBJ1-1 13 TRBV27 . TGTGCCAGCAGTTTCTCACAGAACACTGAAGCTTTCTTT CASSFSQNTEAFF
TRBJ1-2 17 TRBV21-1 . TGTGCCAGCAGCCAGCGGGACAGGCTGACGACAGGGATTGGCTACACCTTC CASSQRDRLTTGIGYTF
TRBJ1-1 13 TRBV30 TRBD1 TGTGCCTGGAGAACAGGGGGCAGAACTGAAGCTTTCTTT CAWRTGGRTEAFF
TRBJ2-3 17 TRBV7-3 TRBD2 TGTGCCAGCAGCTTAACGGGGCCCCCCGGGGGGACAGATACGCAGTATTTT CASSLTGPPGGTDTQYF
TRBJ1-4 16 TRBV7-9 . TGTGCCAGCAGCTCGGCCTTGGGCGCAACTAATGAAAAACTGTTTTTT CASSSALGATNEKLFF
TRBJ2-7 12 TRBV29-1 TRBD2 TGCAGCGGCGGACTAGAAGAGGGCGAGCAGTACTTC CSGGLEEGEQYF
TRBJ1-6 14 TRBV6-6 TRBD1 TGTGCCAGCAGTCCCCCCCACAGGGGTTCACCCCTCCACTTT CASSPPHRGSPLHF
TRBJ1-5 15 TRBV18 TRBD1 TGTGCCAGCTCGCCCAGGGGGTTGAGCAATCAGCCCCAGCATTTT CASSPRGLSNQPQHF
TRBJ2-1 14 TRBV19 . TGTGCCAGTAGTATTTCCTACTCCTACAATGAGCAGTTCTTC CASSISYSYNEQFF
TRBJ2-2 13 TRBV28 . TGTGCCAGCAGCACAGGGTTGGCCGGGGAGCTGTTTTTT CASSTGLAGELFF